The T cell receptor (beta chain) described here comes from a study of T-cell reconstitution after alpha-beta-depleted transplantation in children. Whole-study results and caveats: The authors attributed T-cell counts and diversity one year after transplant mostly to newly produced T cells.

Trimming removed 1 base from V and 7 bases from J, with 5 bases in between. The CDR3 covers 12 residues. Germline V gives CDR1 SGHTA, CDR2 FQGNSA. Preparation of the TCRbeta library was carried out with unique molecular identifiers. TCRdb re-called the PCR reads with MiXCR, one entry per CDR3 protein. The sample holds approximately 190,000 distinct CDR3 sequences, about 8.2% seen once. This clonotype was seen only a few times. The antigen is not known. The sequencing used PBMCs, mostly from graft donor cells, collected 360 days after TCRalphabeta/CD19-depleted stem cell transplant. The sequence derives from a male patient aged 2-9 years who had a stem cell transplant for acute myeloid leukemia, so the T cells may come from the graft donor. The chain employs TRBV7-2 and TRBJ1-5; D gene unclear. The CDR3 DNA is TGTGCCAGCAGCTTAGTTTACCAGCCCCAGCATTTT. Residues: CASSLVYQPQHF.